These 3 T cell receptor beta chains were all obtained from the same sample, sequenced in a study of CD8+ T cells in alopecia areata (dated by TCRdb to the late 2010s). The time point label of this sample denotes: baseline before oral tofacitinib. Library method: the immunoSEQ multiplex PCR assay. To provide template for TCR sequencing, every sample had RNA extracted and reverse transcribed into cDNA. Imported from immuneACCESS, the table was reduced by TCRdb to in-frame sequences with V and J called. These copies leave out some clones; in studies compared against another copy, an unresolved V gene accounts for under half, and the cause of the remainder is not known. The sample profile shows 130,000 to 150,000 clones; over 80% of them were found once. Jointly, the top ten make up around 15% of the sample. This material consisted of CD8+ T cells sorted from blood, taken at week 0. The receptors originated from a human donor with alopecia areata.

The chain is built from TRBV2 and TRBJ2-7, with D perhaps TRBD1 (5 bases). The CDR3 runs 14 residues. The ends were cut back, 1 base at V and 2 bases at J, with 9 bases in the middle. Germline values: CDR1 SNHLY, CDR2 FYNNEI. The DNA for the CDR3 is TGTGCCAGCAGTGAAGGGGGCACTACCTACGAGCAGTACTTC. Translation gives CASSEGGTTYEQYF.

This chain connects TRBV29-1 to TRBJ2-3, with a possible D match to TRBD2 (6 bases). Deletions cut 4 bases from V and 1 base from J, with 9 bases between. The CDR3 loop spans 13 amino acids. Looked up from germline, CDR1 is SQVTM and CDR2 is ANQGSEA. Written as DNA, the CDR3 is TGCAGCGTTGGTGGCGGGGGCACAGATACGCAGTATTTT. This encodes CSVGGGGTDTQYF.

The chain joins TRBV28 to TRBJ2-7; D gene unclear. The CDR3 covers 18 residues. Germline CDR1 MDHEN, CDR2 SYDVKM. The V and J ends lost 3 bases and 4 bases respectively, with 25 bases between them. The CDR3 loop reads CASSFRALASVYPYEQYF. Written as DNA, the CDR3 is TGTGCCAGCAGTTTTAGGGCGCTGGCTTCAGTTTATCCATACGAGCAGTACTTC.